This TCR beta chain was identified during a study of T-cell reconstitution after alpha-beta-depleted transplantation in children. Broader study findings: Fresh T-cell production supplied most of the T-cell counts and diversity seen one year after transplant. Recipient T cells and thymic progenitors that survived gave rise to the high TCRbeta diversity observed at day 60 in some patients. The origin of alpha-beta T cells about two months after transplant was reportedly several hundred expanded graft clones.

TCRbeta library construction was performed incorporating unique molecular identifiers. TCRdb reanalysed the PCR reads using MiXCR and keeps one entry per CDR3 protein. The table has some 830,000 distinct CDR3 sequences, around 17% seen once; the top ten hold about 4.6%. Of note for this clonotype: Its antigen is unknown.

Germline values: CDR1 ENHRY, CDR2 SYGVKD. V lost 8 bases, J lost 3 bases, and 21 bases stayed unmatched. The CDR3 sequence is 19 residues long. The genes are TRBV10-3 and TRBJ2-7; 11 positions agree with TRBD2. This specimen consisted of PBMCs, mostly from graft donor cells, obtained 360 days after TCRalphabeta/CD19-depleted stem cell transplant. This clonotype originated in a male patient younger than 18 who had a stem cell transplant for acute lymphoblastic leukemia, so the T cells may come from the graft donor. The CDR3 region has the DNA TGTGCCATCGGGGGCAGACAGTCCTCCCGACTAGCGGGGCGCTACGAGCAGTACTTC. It encodes CAIGGRQSSRLAGRYEQYF.